The 17 T cell receptor beta chains presented below share a single source sample, sequenced in a study of vaccination and CD4 T cells after COVID-19. No cognate antigen is known for these TCRs. The assay that was used to sequence DNA from cultured CD4+ T cells was the Oncomine TCR Beta short-read assay. TCRdb fed the PCR reads into MiXCR, producing one record per CDR3 protein. Seen here are 12,000 or so distinct CDR3 sequences, around 50% observed once, and the top ten hold roughly 19%. Described treatment: roughly nine-day PBMC culture with coronavirus spike peptide pools or control peptides (ViraFEST assay). The specimen sequenced was CD4+ T cells from blood, cultured in vitro. The receptors were gathered from a human donor who had recovered from COVID-19.

The CDR3 reads CATAWAGGNVIYNEQFF. The CDR3 bases are TGTGCCACCGCCTGGGCGGGAGGGAATGTTATCTACAATGAGCAGTTCTTC. The V and J genes are TRBV2 and TRBJ2-1, with TRBD2 identical over 9 bases. The CDR3 has 17 amino acids. Germline values: CDR1 SNHLY, CDR2 FYNNEI. Trimming cost V 10 bases and J 3 bases; bases outside gene matches: 16. The full variable domain, its missing parts supplied by reference TRBV2 and TRBJ2-1, is EPEVTQTPSHQVTQMGQEVILRCVPISNHLYFYWYRQILGQKVEFLVSFYNNEISEKSEIFDDQFSVERPDGSNFTLKIRSTKLEDSAMYFCATAWAGGNVIYNEQFFGPGTRLTVL.

The genes are TRBV10-1 and TRBJ2-2; D gene unclear. The CDR3 loop spans 12 amino acids. From germline, CDR1 is WNHNN and CDR2 SYGVQD (reference sequence). V lost 3 bases and J lost 6, with 5 bases in between. The CDR3: CASSDVAGELFF. CDR3 nucleotide sequence: TGCGCCAGCAGTGACGTAGCCGGGGAGCTGTTTTTT.

The V and J genes are TRBV4-1 and TRBJ2-7; D is undetermined. This CDR3 contains 15 residues. Germline-derived CDR1 and CDR2 are MGHRA and YSYEKL. Trimming stripped 1 base from V and 0 bases from J, with 10 bases between. The CDR3 sequence: CASSQAWRGSYEQYF. DNA for the CDR3: TGCGCCAGCAGCCAAGCCTGGAGAGGCTCCTACGAGCAGTACTTC.

The rearrangement joins TRBV28 to TRBJ2-2; D not resolved. CDR3 length equals 13 residues. Germline loops: CDR1 MDHEN, CDR2 SYDVKM. V was shortened by 4 bases and J by 1 base, with 4 bases between the two germline ends. The DNA of the CDR3 is TGTGCCAGCAGTTATCAGAACACCGGGGAGCTGTTTTTT. It translates to CASSYQNTGELFF.

This sequence joins TRBV11-2 and TRBJ2-1; the D gene is possibly TRBD2 (5 bases). Germline CDR1 and CDR2: SGHAT and FQNNGV. V was cut by 1 base and J by 4 bases, with 11 bases left in between. The CDR3 consists of 15 residues. As DNA, the CDR3 is TGTGCCAGCAGCTTAGTTTCCGGGATGTACAATGAGCAGTTCTTC. As protein: CASSLVSGMYNEQFF.

This clonotype has more than one count but fewer than ten. The genes are TRBV5-4 and TRBJ2-1; 8 nucleotides agree with TRBD2. The V gene's germline CDR1 is SGHNT and CDR2 YYREEE (reference sequence). V shed 3 bases, J shed 5 bases, and the junction held 7 bases outside the gene matches. CDR3 size: 15 residues. This CDR3 reads CASSSAGTRHNEQFF. The CDR3 DNA reads TGTGCCAGCAGCTCGGCCGGGACTAGGCACAATGAGCAGTTCTTC.

This clonotype was observed a few times. The chain combines TRBV20-1 with TRBJ2-7, with 16 bases aligning to TRBD2. This CDR3 is built from 19 residues. V shed 2 bases, J shed 6 bases, and the junction held 16 bases outside the gene matches. Germline V CDR1 and CDR2: DFQATT, SNEGSKA (reference sequence). CDR3 loop: CSARSPGGLAGGPVFEQYF. The CDR3 nucleotides are TGCAGTGCTAGATCTCCGGGGGGACTAGCGGGAGGGCCCGTCTTCGAGCAGTACTTC.

This rearrangement joins TRBV20-1 to TRBJ2-5, with D tentatively TRBD1 (6 bases). The germline CDR1 and CDR2 sequences are DFQATT and SNEGSKA (reference sequence). There are 13 residues in the CDR3. V lost 0 bases to trimming and J lost 3 bases, with 8 bases between them. The CDR3 DNA reads TGCAGTGCTAGAGATCCAGGGGAAGAGACCCAGTACTTC. Translation: CSARDPGEETQYF.

The chain couples TRBV7-2 to TRBJ2-7; the D gene is possibly TRBD1 (5 bases). The CDR3 is 13 residues long. Germline-derived CDR1 and CDR2 are SGHTA and FQGNSA. V was cut by 5 bases and J by 3 bases, with 11 bases left in between. The CDR3 nucleotides read TGTGCCAGCAGCGCCCCAGGGTACTACGAGCAGTACTTC. The encoded protein is CASSAPGYYEQYF.

DNA for the CDR3: TGCAGTGCTAGAAGCCCGACAGGGGTCTATGGCTACACCTTC. As protein: CSARSPTGVYGYTF. The genes are TRBV20-1 and TRBJ1-2; 8 bases match TRBD1. The germline V gene encodes CDR1 DFQATT and CDR2 SNEGSKA (reference sequence). The CDR3 contains 14 residues. J gave up 4 bases and V 2 bases, and 6 bases lay outside the gene matches.

This clonotype was detected a few times. This chain uses TRBV20-1 with TRBJ2-1; possible D gene TRBD2, 6 bases. CDR1 is DFQATT, CDR2 SNEGSKA, per germline (reference sequence). V shed 3 bases and J shed 2 bases, with 14 bases lying between them. CDR3 length equals 15 residues. The CDR3 DNA reads TGCAGTGCTAGTAGCGGCCAGCTCACCTACAATGAGCAGTTCTTC. Amino acid sequence: CSASSGQLTYNEQFF.

This clonotype appeared a few times. This rearrangement joins TRBV6-1 to TRBJ2-1, with 13 bases matching TRBD2. CDR1 is MNHNS and CDR2 is SASEGT in the germline V gene. This CDR3 contains 14 residues. V gave up 6 bases and J gave up 5 bases; unmatched junction bases: 1. The CDR3 here is CASRLAGGNNEQFF. The CDR3 DNA follows: TGTGCCAGCAGACTAGCGGGAGGGAACAATGAGCAGTTCTTC.

The table lists this clonotype with a few counts. The chain's CDR3 is CAISRRIMDSPLHF. The CDR3 bases are TGTGCCATCTCGAGACGGATTATGGATTCACCCCTCCACTTT. The V gene is TRBV6-1, the J gene TRBJ1-6, with D uncertain. The CDR3 totals 14 residues. V dropped 10 bases and J dropped 8 bases, with 18 bases sitting between them. Germline V CDR1 and CDR2: MNHNS, SASEGT.

The chain combines TRBV30 with TRBJ1-5; D may be TRBD1 (5 bases). The CDR3 consists of 15 residues. CDR1 GTSNPN and CDR2 SVGIG come from the germline V gene (reference sequence). V was pared by 0 bases and J by 3 bases, with 12 bases between. CDR3 coding DNA: TGTGCCTGGAGTGTACGGTGGGGGTTCAATCAGCCCCAGCATTTT. Translation gives CAWSVRWGFNQPQHF.

This clonotype has just a few counts. This chain links TRBV11-1 with TRBJ1-1, with a tentative D call TRBD1 (5 bases). The V and J ends lost 0 bases and 4 bases respectively, with 9 bases between them. The CDR3 length is 14 residues. Germline V gives CDR1 SGHAT, CDR2 FQDESV (reference sequence). The CDR3 DNA sequence: TGTGCCAGCAGCTTAGCCGGGGGTTTCACTGAAGCTTTCTTT. Its protein is CASSLAGGFTEAFF.

This clonotype showed up just once. The J gene is TRBJ2-7, the V gene TRBV7-2, with 8 bases fitting TRBD1. The CDR3 loop spans 18 amino acids. Germline-derived CDR1 and CDR2 are SGHTA and FQGNSA. With 3 bases clipped from V and 2 bases from J, the junction kept 15 bases outside the gene matches. DNA of the CDR3: TGTGCCAGCAGCTTTATGGCCCAGGGATGGGACAGGACCTACGAGCAGTACTTC. Protein: CASSFMAQGWDRTYEQYF.

The V gene is TRBV6-1, the J gene TRBJ2-2; 9 nucleotides line up with TRBD2. Germline loops: CDR1 MNHNS, CDR2 SASEGT. J gave up 6 bases and V 7 bases, and 6 bases lay outside the gene matches. The CDR3 is 14 amino acids. In DNA form, the CDR3 reads TGTGCCAGCAACCCGACTAGCGGCGCCGGGGAGCTGTTTTTT. Residues: CASNPTSGAGELFF.